Listed below are T cell receptor beta chains from one sample, sequenced in a study of blood T cell repertoires in COVID-19. Here immunoSEQ multiplex PCR was the method, and the copy in TCRdb shows in-frame clones only, minus some. The sample includes about 230,000 clones, 65% to 90% of them seen just once. The material sequenced was peripheral blood. These receptors were taken from a man between 35 and 55 years old who had recovered from COVID-19. The CDR3 runs from the conserved cysteine through the conserved F or W. D genes are given only for firm matches. Some rows have no size entry. The others give once, few or many, or a class for an expanded clone.

size | J | V | D | DNA | CDR3
- | TRBJ2-1 | TRBV3-1/TRBV3-2 | TRBD1 | TGTGCCAGCAGCCCGGGACAGGAACTCTACAATGAGCAGTTCTTC | CASSPGQELYNEQFF
- | TRBJ2-3 | TRBV12-3/TRBV12-4 | - | TGTGCCAGCAGTCCGGCGCAGGGGGATACGCAGTATTTT | CASSPAQGDTQYF
- | TRBJ1-2 | TRBV6-5 | - | TGTGCCAGCAGTCCCCAGGGGAGGGGGGGCTACACCTTC | CASSPQGRGGYTF
- | TRBJ2-5 | TRBV11-2 | TRBD2 | TGTGCCAGCAGCCATAGCGGGAGAGGCTTTCGAGAGACCCAGTACTTC | CASSHSGRGFRETQYF
- | TRBJ1-3 | TRBV30 | - | TGTGCCTGGAGTCATCCGGCTGGAAACACCATATATTTT | CAWSHPAGNTIYF
- | TRBJ2-3 | TRBV24-1 | - | TGTGCCACCCAGGGGTCTGGCACAGATACGCAGTATTTT | CATQGSGTDTQYF
- | TRBJ1-2 | TRBV19 | TRBD1 | TGTGCCAGTAGTCTGTCAGGGGGTTACTATGGCTACACCTTC | CASSLSGGYYGYTF
- | TRBJ1-2 | TRBV9 | - | TGTGCCAGCAGCGTAGATGGAGGGCTCGGGAATGGCTACACCTTC | CASSVDGGLGNGYTF
- | TRBJ2-7 | TRBV21-1 | - | TGTGCCAGCAGCGCTTACCGGGACAGGGGGACCTACGAGCAGTACTTC | CASSAYRDRGTYEQYF
once | TRBJ2-7 | TRBV7-8 | TRBD2 | TGTGCCAGCAGCTTTTCTCGCGGGGGGGCCTCCGAGCAGTACTTC | CASSFSRGGASEQYF
- | TRBJ2-3 | TRBV2 | - | TGTGCCAGCAGTGAGGGCAGGGAGGCAGATACGCAGTATTTT | CASSEGREADTQYF
- | TRBJ1-2 | TRBV27 | - | TGTGCCAGCAGAGACAGAGTGGATGGCTACACCTTC | CASRDRVDGYTF
once | TRBJ2-3 | TRBV19 | - | TGTGCCAGTAATACAGGGCAATTGCCAGATACGCAGTATTTT | CASNTGQLPDTQYF
- | TRBJ1-1 | TRBV27 | - | TGTGCCAGCAGACTAACAGCTGGGAGGGCTGAAGCTTTCTTT | CASRLTAGRAEAFF
- | TRBJ1-1 | TRBV7-8 | - | TGTGCCAGCAGCGTACAGGAGAACACTGAAGCTTTCTTT | CASSVQENTEAFF
- | TRBJ1-3 | TRBV6-5 | - | TGTGCCAGCAGATCTACGGGAAACACCATATATTTT | CASRSTGNTIYF
once | TRBJ2-4 | TRBV2 | TRBD2 | TGTGCCAGCAGTGAACGAGTAGCGGGGGGTAAAAACATTCAGTACTTC | CASSERVAGGKNIQYF
- | TRBJ1-5 | TRBV5-8 | - | TGTGCCAGCAGCTTGAAGGGGGATCAGCCCCAGCATTTT | CASSLKGDQPQHF
- | TRBJ2-1 | TRBV5-4 | - | TGTGCCAGCAGCTTGCCCGGGAGAACGAACAATGAGCAGTTCTTC | CASSLPGRTNNEQFF
few | TRBJ1-2 | TRBV4-1 | - | TGCGCCAGCAGCCAAGAATGGGGAGGGAGCTATGGCTACACCTTC | CASSQEWGGSYGYTF
- | TRBJ1-1 | TRBV6-1 | - | TGTGCCAGCAGTGACGTCCCGGGGGGGGTAAACACTGAAGCTTTCTTT | CASSDVPGGVNTEAFF
few | TRBJ1-2 | TRBV7-2 | - | TGTGCCAGCAGCTTGACGCCGGGGGGTGGCTACACCTTC | CASSLTPGGGYTF
- | TRBJ2-3 | TRBV5-8 | TRBD1 | TGTGCCAGCAGCGGGACAGGGGTCCGAAATACGCAGTATTTT | CASSGTGVRNTQYF
few | TRBJ1-1 | TRBV5-1 | TRBD1 | TGCGCCAGCAGCTCGGGGACAGGGGAAGCTTTCTTT | CASSSGTGEAFF
- | TRBJ1-2 | TRBV6-6 | TRBD1 | TGTGCCAGCGGAGACAGGGTCGGCTACACCTTC | CASGDRVGYTF
- | TRBJ2-4 | TRBV5-1 | TRBD1 | TGCGCCAGCAGATTGGACAGGGGGCAAAACATTCAGTACTTC | CASRLDRGQNIQYF
- | TRBJ2-6 | TRBV30 | TRBD1 | TGTGCCTGGAGTCGGGGACAGGGGGCTGGGGGGGCCAACGTCCTGACTTTC | CAWSRGQGAGGANVLTF
- | TRBJ2-2 | TRBV11-2 | TRBD2 | TGTGCCAGCAGTCAAGGGACTAGCGGGACCGGGGAGCTGTTTTTT | CASSQGTSGTGELFF
- | TRBJ1-4 | TRBV5-6 | TRBD1 | TGTGCCAGCAGCGGGCAGACAGGGAGGTCTGAAAAACTGTTTTTT | CASSGQTGRSEKLFF
- | TRBJ1-4 | TRBV10-1 | - | TGCGCCAGCCACCAGCAGGTAAATGAAAAACTGTTTTTT | CASHQQVNEKLFF
- | TRBJ2-7 | TRBV29-1 | - | TGCAGCGTTGAAGGGGACAACCCGTGGCAATACGAGCAGTACTTC | CSVEGDNPWQYEQYF
- | TRBJ2-7 | TRBV9 | TRBD1 | TGTGCCAGCAGCGTCGGGACAGGGGTTTCAAGCTCCTACGAGCAGTACTTC | CASSVGTGVSSSYEQYF
- | TRBJ1-5 | TRBV7-2 | - | TGTGCCAGCAGGGGGGGGGCAGGGAGCAATCAGCCCCAGCATTTT | CASRGGAGSNQPQHF